This T cell receptor beta chain was identified in a study of blood T cell repertoires in COVID-19 (dated by TCRdb to 2018 to 2021). The study in broad terms: Samples covering the acute and convalescent phases of COVID-19 were provided by collaborators in the United States, Italy and Spain. A de-identified subject ID, COVID-19 status, age in years and sex were almost always included in the sample metadata. The samples were drawn from the first 160 participants of the ongoing ImmuneRACE study and from some 1,300 subjects provided by 6 global collaborators. A freely available public database, intended as a resource for researchers studying the immune response to SARS-CoV-2, is where the repertoires were released. Subjects who had been exposed to COVID-19, were actively infected with it, or had recovered from it provided the deeply sampled blood TCRbeta repertoires that made up the dataset. The material from the prospective study consisted of cDNA or gDNA derived from T cells, B-cell-depleted T cells, or PBMCs. Where available, HLA class I and class II types were obtained from metadata supplied by the sample provider rather than from assay-based typing.

Each collaborating institution followed its own protocols to collect whole blood in K2EDTA tubes. For TCRbeta analysis, collaborators shipped samples in one of three forms: frozen whole blood, isolated PBMCs, or DNA extracted from either of those sample types. The immunoSEQ Assay, a bias-controlled multiplex PCR, was used to amplify TCRbeta CDR3 regions from genomic DNA. Per the source publication's procedure: The number of nucleated cells in each sample was estimated by amplification of reference gene primers within the assay. To quantify the absolute abundance of each unique TCRbeta CDR3 rearrangement, sequence reads were collapsed and filtered. For each sample, productive Simpson clonality was calculated as the square root of Simpson's diversity index over productive rearrangements. The table was pulled from immuneACCESS by TCRdb, which kept in-frame rearrangements only. Such tables lose some clones; where checked, under half of the loss comes from unresolved V genes, and the rest has no known cause. D and trimming were read from the DNA, whereas the V and J calls and clone size are those reported in that table. The sample includes some 250,000 clones, with more than 65% observed a single time. The ten largest account for approximately 4.4% of the sample.

Looking up the germline V gene yields CDR1 MDHEN and CDR2 SYDVKM. Unmatched junction bases come to 5, with V trimmed by 3 bases and J by 10 bases. Its CDR3 holds 14 amino acids, cysteine through phenylalanine. Only CDR3 DNA is held: 42 bases, read in frame from base 1. The paper's findings and limits, for the study overall: The amount of clinical and demographic metadata varied by source and participant and was provided uncurated.

Points on this clone: The target of this receptor is not known. It has no much larger one-base neighbor in the sample; base qualities were not kept.

The sample taken for sequencing was peripheral blood. The source of this sequence is a man between 45 and 60 years old with active or convalescent COVID-19. This chain joins TRBV28 to TRBJ1-6; 8 of the junction bases match TRBD1. The CDR3: CASSLGDRSSPLHF. Here is the DNA: TGTGCCAGCAGTTTGGGGGACAGGAGCTCACCCCTCCACTTT.